This is a list of T cell receptor beta chains from one sample in a study of fetal regulatory T cell absence and autoimmunity. Only in-frame clones appear in the TCRdb table, and some are missing; sequencing was by immunoSEQ multiplex PCR. The sample has roughly 95,000 clones, 60% to 80% seen once. Sequencing was carried out using pancreas tissue. These receptors were obtained from a male donor with IPEX syndrome. Each CDR3 is given with its conserved first and last residue.

V	J	CDR3
TRBV7-9	TRBJ1-2	CASSPVGRGFGYTF
TRBV9	TRBJ2-6	CASSGQGSSGANVLTF
TRBV5-4	TRBJ2-1	CASSLTGGRYNEQFF
TRBV7-9	TRBJ2-1	CASSPLRVYNEQFF
TRBV6-1	TRBJ1-5	CASSEVSVWGGSNQPQHF
TRBV13	TRBJ2-7	CASSVGLARYEQYF
TRBV25-1	TRBJ2-1	CASSDGGRFYNEQFF
TRBV7-2	TRBJ2-5	CASSPLAGLHF
TRBV27	TRBJ2-7	CASSSSTSRAYEQYF
TRBV13	TRBJ1-2	CASSQGNYGYTF
TRBV4-1	TRBJ2-1	CASSPGLASGDEQFF
TRBV10-3	TRBJ1-5	CAISESGGGQPQHF
TRBV7-8	TRBJ1-1	CASSFFQNTEAFF
TRBV6-6	TRBJ2-1	CASSYSGTSVRNEQFF